This TCR beta chain derives from a study of T cell repertoires in cytomegalovirus infection. Study-wide background: Public TCR beta signature analysis indicated the presence of both CMV infection and matching HLA type. Study findings and constraints: The ex vivo response was dominated by HLA-C-restricted CMV-specific TCR beta clonotypes. Of the TCR beta families, the public ones yielded a cumulative frequency that identified carriers of CMV plus the relevant HLA.

Germline CDR1 is SGHRS and CDR2 is YFSETQ. Trimming took off 0 bases at V and 5 bases at J, with 14 bases between the two ends. CDR3 size: 15 residues. Comment on this clonotype: No antigen is known for it.

MiXCR, applied by TCRdb to the reads, yields one record per CDR3 protein. The sample includes 250,000 to 300,000 distinct CDR3 sequences, about 15% of them seen just once. The sample taken for sequencing was CD8+ T cells from PBMCs. The receptor was isolated from a human donor in good health (CMV status not recorded). Some clones in this sample may be carry-over from other donors' samples. The rearrangement joins TRBV5-1 to TRBJ1-1; no firm D call. DNA for the CDR3: TGCGCCAGCAGCTTGGCCGGGGAGTTGGGGACTGAAGCTTTCTTT. Encoded protein: CASSLAGELGTEAFF.